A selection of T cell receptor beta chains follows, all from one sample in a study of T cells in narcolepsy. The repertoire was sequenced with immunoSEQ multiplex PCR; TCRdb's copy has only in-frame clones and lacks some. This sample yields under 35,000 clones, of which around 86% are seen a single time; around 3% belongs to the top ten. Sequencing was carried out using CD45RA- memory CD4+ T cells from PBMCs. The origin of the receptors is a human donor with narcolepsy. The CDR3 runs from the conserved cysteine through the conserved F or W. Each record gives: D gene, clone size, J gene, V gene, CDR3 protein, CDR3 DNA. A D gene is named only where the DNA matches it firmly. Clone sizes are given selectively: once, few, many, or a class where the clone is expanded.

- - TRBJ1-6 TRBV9 CASGPHRTDSSPLHF TGTGCCAGCGGCCCCCACAGAACAGACTCTTCACCCCTCCACTTT
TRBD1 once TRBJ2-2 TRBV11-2 CASSQDRLNTGELFF TGTGCCAGCTCCCAGGACAGGCTGAACACCGGGGAGCTGTTTTTT
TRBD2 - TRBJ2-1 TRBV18 CASSATSGFSYNEQFF TGTGCCAGCTCGGCGACTAGCGGTTTCTCCTACAATGAGCAGTTCTTC
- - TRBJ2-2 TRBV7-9 CASSSPGGPTGELFF TGTGCCAGCAGCTCACCCGGGGGACCCACCGGGGAGCTGTTTTTT
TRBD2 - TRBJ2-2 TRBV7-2 CASSPSGGRVGELFF TGTGCCAGCAGCCCTAGCGGGGGGCGGGTCGGGGAGCTGTTTTTT
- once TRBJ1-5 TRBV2 CASTSSWVSNQPQHF TGTGCCAGCACGTCTTCGTGGGTTAGCAATCAGCCCCAGCATTTT
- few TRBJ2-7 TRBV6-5 CASSTGPFEQYF TGTGCCAGCAGCACAGGACCCTTCGAGCAGTACTTC
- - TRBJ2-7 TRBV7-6 CASSLGGTDLYEQYF TGTGCCAGCAGCTTAGGAGGGACTGATCTATACGAGCAGTACTTC
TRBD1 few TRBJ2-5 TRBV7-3 CASSFTGGETQYF TGTGCCAGCAGCTTTACAGGGGGTGAGACCCAGTACTTC
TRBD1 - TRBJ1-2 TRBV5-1 CASSEDRVGGYTF TGCGCCAGCAGCGAGGACAGGGTGGGAGGCTACACCTTC
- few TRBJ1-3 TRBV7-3 CASSLICAGHLYVSGNTIYF TGTGCCAGCAGCTTAATTTGTGCGGGACACCTTTATGTCTCTGGAAACACCATATATTTT
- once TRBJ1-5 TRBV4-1 CASSQNIGGNQPQHF TGCGCCAGCAGCCAAAATATAGGGGGTAACCAGCCCCAGCATTTT
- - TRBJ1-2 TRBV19 CASSISRPSSYGYTF TGTGCCAGTAGTATATCCCGGCCCTCCAGCTATGGCTACACCTTC
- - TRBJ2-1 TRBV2 CASSEGLFHSYNEQFF TGTGCCAGCAGTGAGGGACTTTTTCACTCCTACAATGAGCAGTTCTTC
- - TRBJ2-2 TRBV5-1 CASSLKRGLTGELFF TGCGCCAGCAGCTTGAAGAGAGGTTTGACCGGGGAGCTGTTTTTT
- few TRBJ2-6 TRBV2 CASSPISSGANVLTF TGTGCCAGCAGCCCCATAAGCTCTGGGGCCAACGTCCTGACTTTC
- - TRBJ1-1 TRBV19 CASTPLGGNTEAFF TGTGCCAGTACCCCTCTAGGGGGTAACACTGAAGCTTTCTTT
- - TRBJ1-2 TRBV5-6 CASTRGGGLSYGYTF TGTGCCAGCACCAGAGGCGGGGGTCTTAGCTATGGCTACACCTTC
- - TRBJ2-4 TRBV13 CASSRAREAPRVAKNIQYF TGTGCCAGCAGCCGCGCCAGGGAAGCCCCGAGGGTAGCCAAAAACATTCAGTACTTC
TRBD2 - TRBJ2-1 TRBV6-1 CATRSGGPQFF TGTGCCACCCGTAGCGGGGGACCTCAGTTCTTC
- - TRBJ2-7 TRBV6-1 CASMRRDHEQYF TGTGCCAGCATGCGTAGGGACCACGAGCAGTACTTC
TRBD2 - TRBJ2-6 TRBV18 CASSPRSPSGGVSGANVLTF TGTGCCAGCTCACCAAGGTCCCCTAGCGGGGGGGTCTCTGGGGCCAACGTCCTGACTTTC
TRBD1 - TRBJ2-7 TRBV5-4 CASSFRDRAYEQYF TGTGCCAGCAGCTTCCGGGACAGAGCCTACGAGCAGTACTTC
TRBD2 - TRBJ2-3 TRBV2 CASSELAGSSTDTQYF TGTGCCAGCAGCGAACTAGCGGGGTCCTCCACAGATACGCAGTATTTT
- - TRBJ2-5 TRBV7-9 CASAGARETQYF TGTGCCAGCGCAGGGGCGCGGGAGACCCAGTACTTC
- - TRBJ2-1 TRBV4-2 CASSQDPPPERATYNEQFF TGTGCCAGCAGCCAAGACCCCCCCCCGGAGCGGGCCACCTACAATGAGCAGTTCTTC
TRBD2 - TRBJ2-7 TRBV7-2 CASSPWASGGSEQYF TGTGCCAGCAGCCCGTGGGCGAGCGGGGGGAGCGAGCAGTACTTC
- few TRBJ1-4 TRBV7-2 CASIPLGRGNEKLFF TGTGCCAGCATCCCTCTCGGGAGGGGGAATGAAAAACTGTTTTTT
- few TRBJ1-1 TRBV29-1 CSAGPLGGDTEAFF TGCAGCGCCGGCCCCTTGGGGGGGGACACTGAAGCTTTCTTT
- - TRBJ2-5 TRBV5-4 CASSRERGNQETQYF TGTGCCAGCAGCCGCGAACGGGGAAATCAAGAGACCCAGTACTTC
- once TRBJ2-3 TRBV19 CASSIAGRDTQYF TGTGCCAGTAGTATAGCGGGGAGAGATACGCAGTATTTT
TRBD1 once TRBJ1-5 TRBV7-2 CASSPSTGYNQPQHF TGTGCCAGCAGCCCCTCGACAGGGTATAATCAGCCCCAGCATTTT
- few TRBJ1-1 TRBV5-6 CASSLTGPAEAFF TGTGCCAGCAGCTTGACTGGCCCAGCTGAAGCTTTCTTT
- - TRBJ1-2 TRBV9 CASSEEVSGYGYTF TGTGCCAGCAGCGAGGAGGTGTCGGGCTATGGCTACACCTTC
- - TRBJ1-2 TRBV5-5 CASSTGRNTRYGYTF TGTGCCAGCAGCACCGGCCGGAACACCCGGTATGGCTACACCTTC
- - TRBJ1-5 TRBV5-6 CASSWGPSNQPQHF TGTGCCAGCAGCTGGGGACCCAGCAATCAGCCCCAGCATTTT
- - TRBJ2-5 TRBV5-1 CASSFRGAEETQYF TGCGCCAGCAGCTTCCGGGGGGCAGAAGAGACCCAGTACTTC
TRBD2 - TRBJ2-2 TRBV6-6 CASSPQGQGGVGELFF TGTGCCAGCAGTCCCCAGGGCCAGGGAGGGGTCGGGGAGCTGTTTTTT
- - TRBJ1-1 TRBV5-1 CASSLAGKNTEAFF TGCGCCAGCAGCTTGGCCGGTAAGAACACTGAAGCTTTCTTT
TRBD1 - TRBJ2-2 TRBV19 CASRTKGQGPTGELFF TGTGCCAGTAGGACAAAGGGACAGGGTCCCACCGGGGAGCTGTTTTTT
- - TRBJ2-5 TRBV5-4 CASSLGQDRETQYF TGTGCCAGCAGCTTGGGACAGGACCGAGAGACCCAGTACTTC
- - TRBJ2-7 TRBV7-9 CASSLALSVSYEQYF TGTGCCAGCAGCTTAGCTCTCTCAGTTTCCTACGAGCAGTACTTC
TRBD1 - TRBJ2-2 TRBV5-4 CASSLTGGYRGTGELFF TGTGCCAGCAGCTTGACAGGGGGCTATCGTGGCACCGGGGAGCTGTTTTTT
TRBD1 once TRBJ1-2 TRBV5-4 CASSFLGQGEAYGYTF TGTGCCAGCAGCTTTTTGGGACAGGGGGAAGCCTATGGTTACACCTTC
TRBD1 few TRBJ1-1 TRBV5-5 CASRGEGQGLTEAFF TGTGCCAGCAGGGGGGAGGGACAGGGCTTGACTGAAGCTTTCTTT
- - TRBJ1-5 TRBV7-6 CASSVGRASNQPQHF TGTGCCAGCAGCGTAGGACGGGCCTCCAATCAGCCCCAGCATTTT
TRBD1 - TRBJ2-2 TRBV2 CASRAGQVTGELFF TGTGCCAGCAGGGCCGGACAGGTGACCGGGGAGCTGTTTTTT
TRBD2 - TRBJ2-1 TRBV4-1 CASSPGLATNEQFF TGCGCCAGCAGTCCCGGACTAGCGACCAATGAGCAGTTCTTC
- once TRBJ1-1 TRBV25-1 CASSSGVRTEAFF TGTGCCAGCAGTTCTGGGGTGAGGACTGAAGCTTTCTTT
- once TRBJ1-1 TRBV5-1 CASSLEGQEAFF TGCGCCAGCAGCTTGGAAGGACAGGAAGCTTTCTTT
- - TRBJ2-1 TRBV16 CASSQRQNTNNEQFF TGTGCCAGCAGCCAAAGACAGAATACCAACAATGAGCAGTTCTTC
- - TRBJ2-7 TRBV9 CASSVGYRAYEQYF TGTGCCAGCAGCGTAGGGTACAGGGCCTACGAGCAGTACTTC
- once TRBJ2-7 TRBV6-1 CASRGTTLSYEQYF TGTGCCAGCAGGGGCACGACCCTCTCCTACGAGCAGTACTTC
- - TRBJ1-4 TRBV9 CASSVGTANEKLFF TGTGCCAGCAGCGTAGGGACAGCTAATGAAAAACTGTTTTTT
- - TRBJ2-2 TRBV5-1 CASNQVSGNTGELFF TGCGCCAGCAACCAGGTTTCGGGGAACACCGGGGAGCTGTTTTTT
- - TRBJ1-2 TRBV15 CATSRSGAQGYGYTF TGTGCCACCAGCAGATCCGGGGCCCAGGGGTATGGCTACACCTTC